Following are 20 T cell receptor beta chains from one sample sequenced in a study of immune characteristics of hereditary and idiopathic chronic pancreatitis. The pancreas tissue came from patients undergoing total pancreatectomy with islet autotransplantation. Using immunoSEQ multiplex PCR, the repertoire was profiled, and TCRdb retains in-frame clones only, with some absent. This sample has around 9,000 clones, with about four fifths found just once. Sequenced input: pancreas tissue with idiopathic chronic pancreatitis. All receptors come from a human donor with chronic pancreatitis.

CDR3 residues: CASSSRSRGYEQYF. CDR3 in DNA: TGTGCCAGCAGTAGCAGGAGCAGAGGATACGAGCAGTACTTC. The chain is built from TRBV2 and TRBJ2-7; D not resolved. The CDR3 extends over 14 amino acids. Germline assignment: CDR1 SNHLY and CDR2 FYNNEI. Between the trimmed V and J ends, which lost 5 bases and 4 bases, there was a span of 15 bases.

This clone has just a few counts. The junction does not match germline at one end; this may be a read error. The sample contains more than one DNA sequence encoding this CDR3. This chain connects TRBV27 to TRBJ2-1, with no clear D. Looked up from germline, CDR1 is MNHEY and CDR2 is SMNVEV (reference sequence). The CDR3 has 13 residues. The CDR3 DNA follows: TGTGCCAGCAGTTTATCCCACAGAAATGAACAGTTCTTC. Translation: CASSLSHRNEQFF.

This rearrangement joins TRBV7-9 to TRBJ2-7; 11 nucleotides align to TRBD2. The V gene's germline CDR1 is SEHNR and CDR2 FQNEAQ (reference sequence). This CDR3 region has 15 residues. Trimming cost V 4 bases and J 3 bases; bases outside gene matches: 5. DNA for the CDR3: TGTGCCAGCAGCTCCACTAGCGGGAGACTCTACGAGCAGTACTTC. It translates to CASSSTSGRLYEQYF. Full variable domain (missing parts from reference TRBV7-9 and TRBJ2-7): DTGVSQNPRHKITKRGQNVTFRCDPISEHNRLYWYRQTLGQGPEFLTYFQNEAQLEKSRLLSDRFSAERPKGSFSTLEIQRTEQGDSAMYLCASSSTSGRLYEQYFGPGTRLTVT.

The chain employs TRBV27 and TRBJ2-7; the D is unclear. The germline V gene encodes CDR1 MNHEY and CDR2 SMNVEV (reference sequence). The ends were cut back, 4 bases at V and 0 bases at J, with 4 bases in the middle. The CDR3 consists of 12 residues. The DNA of the CDR3 is TGTGCCAGCAGTTCGCCCTCCTACGAGCAGTACTTC. Amino acid sequence: CASSSPSYEQYF.

The gene calls are TRBV5-1 and TRBJ1-2, with unresolved D. The ends were cut back, 1 base at V and 6 bases at J, with 13 bases in the middle. Germline CDR1 reads SGHRS; CDR2 reads YFSETQ. This CDR3 comprises 14 residues. As DNA, the CDR3 is TGCGCCAGCAGCTTGTCCTCTGGAGAGGATGGCTACACCTTC. Its translation: CASSLSSGEDGYTF.

This sequence joins TRBV30 and TRBJ1-1, with a weak D call TRBD1 (5 bases). Germline V gene sequence: CDR1 GTSNPN, CDR2 SVGIG (reference sequence). The CDR3 has 11 residues. The ends were cut back, 4 bases at V and 11 bases at J, with 14 bases in the middle. The CDR3 loop is CAWTRGGTAFF. The CDR3, as DNA: TGTGCCTGGACCCGGGGGGGTACGGCTTTCTTT.

The J gene is TRBJ2-1, the V gene TRBV5-8; TRBD1 might be the D (7 bases). The V gene's germline CDR1 is SGHTS and CDR2 YDEGEE. Trimming shortened V by 1 base and J by 4 bases, and 21 bases separated the two germline ends. The CDR3 has 18 residues. CDR3 coding DNA: TGTGCCAGCAGCTTGTTCTTTGCAGGGGGGTGGTTGTACAATGAGCAGTTCTTC. It encodes CASSLFFAGGWLYNEQFF.

This chain uses TRBV3-1 (or the pseudogene TRBV3-2) with TRBJ2-1; TRBD2 agrees at 9 bases. This CDR3 is built from 15 residues. The ends lost 1 base at V and 5 bases at J; junction bases unmatched: 3. Germline CDR1 is LGHDT and CDR2 is YNNKEL (reference sequence). DNA for the CDR3: TGTGCCAGCAGCCAAGCTAGCGGGGCGAACAATGAGCAGTTCTTC. Translated, it gives CASSQASGANNEQFF.

This sequence joins TRBV29-1 and TRBJ1-2; D not resolved. Germline assignment: CDR1 SQVTM and CDR2 ANQGSEA. Trimming removed 6 bases from V and 7 bases from J, with 15 bases in between. This CDR3 region has 12 residues. CDR3 region: CSVGSSGSGYTF. The CDR3, as DNA: TGCAGCGTCGGGTCTTCTGGGAGTGGCTACACCTTC.

This clone turned up a few times. V and J are TRBV30 and TRBJ2-3, with D maybe TRBD2 (6 bases). Germline assignment: CDR1 GTSNPN and CDR2 SVGIG (reference sequence). The V and J ends lost 3 bases and 6 bases respectively, with 16 bases between them. This CDR3 spans 14 amino acids. The CDR3 protein is CAWSAGTAVDTQYF. The CDR3 region has the DNA TGTGCCTGGAGCGCGGGAACGGCAGTGGATACGCAGTATTTT. The full variable domain, in which reference TRBV30 and TRBJ2-3 provide the parts outside the CDR3, is SQTIHQWPATLVQPVGSPLSLECTVEGTSNPNLYWYRQAAGRGLQLLFYSVGIGQISSEVPQNLSASRPQDRQFILSSKKLLLSDSGFYLCAWSAGTAVDTQYFGPGTRLTVL.

The rearrangement links TRBV4-2 to TRBJ1-2; D ambiguous. With 3 bases removed from V and 7 bases from J, the gap between germline ends came to 21 bases. The germline V gene has CDR1 LGHNA and CDR2 YNFKEQ. The CDR3 is 16 amino acids. Here the CDR3 DNA reads TGTGCCAGCAGCCAGGGTACATCACAAATATGGCTTGGCTACACCTTC. Protein: CASSQGTSQIWLGYTF.

The chain joins TRBV5-1 to TRBJ2-2, with 8 bases identical to TRBD2. V was pared by 0 bases and J by 1 base, with 5 bases of the junction left unmatched. This CDR3 comprises 17 residues. Germline lookup yields CDR1 SGHRS and CDR2 YFSETQ. The CDR3 spells CASSLGPTSGNTGELFF. The DNA for the CDR3 is TGCGCCAGCAGCTTGGGTCCCACTAGCGGGAACACCGGGGAGCTGTTTTTT.

This sequence joins TRBV9 and TRBJ2-2; 7 nucleotides line up with TRBD2. The CDR3 extends over 16 amino acids. J lost 5 bases, V lost 0 bases, and 7 bases had no gene match. The germline gives CDR1 SGDLS, CDR2 YYNGEE. CDR3 coding DNA: TGTGCCAGCAGCGTAGAACGGCTAGCGGCTACCGGGGAGCTGTTTTTT. Its translation is CASSVERLAATGELFF.

The gene calls are TRBV7-3 and TRBJ2-3; D is ambiguous. Trimming took 1 base from V and 0 from J, leaving 8 bases between them. Germline values: CDR1 SGHTA, CDR2 FQGTGA. This CDR3 is 15 amino acids long. CDR3 in DNA: TGTGCCAGCAGCTTAATTCACACTAGCACAGATACGCAGTATTTT. Protein product: CASSLIHTSTDTQYF.

The rearrangement joins TRBV7-2 to TRBJ1-2; D gene unclear. The CDR3 extends over 14 amino acids. Trimming removed 1 base at V and 3 bases at J, with 9 bases between. Germline values: CDR1 SGHTA, CDR2 FQGNSA. CDR3 DNA sequence: TGTGCCAGCAGCTTAGGTCGTCAGCACTATGGCTACACCTTC. Protein: CASSLGRQHYGYTF.

The V call is TRBV2, the J call TRBJ2-1; weak D call: TRBD1 (6 bases). Trimming took 7 bases from V and 9 from J, leaving 16 bases between them. The CDR3 has 13 amino acids. Germline V gene lookup returns CDR1 SNHLY and CDR2 FYNNEI. The CDR3 loop is CASNRMGDTEQFF. The CDR3 DNA reads as TGTGCCAGCAACCGGATGGGGGACACTGAGCAGTTCTTC.

The chain joins TRBV7-9 to TRBJ2-5; the D gene is possibly TRBD2 (7 bases). Trimming cost V 2 bases and J 5 bases, with 12 bases left between them. Germline V gene sequence: CDR1 SEHNR, CDR2 FQNEAQ (reference sequence). The CDR3 is 14 residues long. The CDR3 region is CASSLSRGGETQYF. For the CDR3, the DNA is TGTGCCAGCAGCTTAAGCAGGGGAGGGGAGACCCAGTACTTC.

This clone showed up just a few times. The genes are TRBV7-6 and TRBJ1-1; D gene uncertain. With 6 bases removed from V and 1 base from J, the gap between germline ends came to 9 bases. CDR1 is SGHVS, CDR2 FNYEAQ, per germline. There are 13 residues in the CDR3. The DNA of the CDR3 is TGTGCCAGCAGGACGCTGGAGAACACTGAAGCTTTCTTT. Translated, it gives CASRTLENTEAFF. Full variable domain (outside the CDR3, taken from reference TRBV7-6 and TRBJ1-1): GAGVSQSPRYKVTKRGQDVALRCDPISGHVSLYWYRQALGQGPEFLTYFNYEAQQDKSGLPNDRFSAERPEGSISTLTIQRTEQRDSAMYRCASRTLENTEAFFGQGTRLTVV.

This chain uses TRBV18 with TRBJ1-2; 9 bases agree with TRBD1. Germline V gene data show CDR1 as KGHSH and CDR2 as LQKENI. The CDR3 runs to 15 residues. With V trimmed by 3 bases and J by 3 bases, 5 bases remained unmatched. Here the CDR3 reads CASSPRQGVDYGYTF. The DNA of the CDR3 is TGTGCCAGCTCACCGCGACAGGGGGTAGACTATGGCTACACCTTC.

V gene TRBV7-2 combines with J gene TRBJ2-1, with D unresolved. Germline lookup yields CDR1 SGHTA and CDR2 FQGNSA. Trimming left V 1 base short and J 9 bases short, with 10 bases between. The CDR3 is 13 residues long. For the CDR3, the DNA is TGTGCCAGCAGCTTAGGGGGAACGACTGAGCAGTTCTTC. This gives the protein CASSLGGTTEQFF.